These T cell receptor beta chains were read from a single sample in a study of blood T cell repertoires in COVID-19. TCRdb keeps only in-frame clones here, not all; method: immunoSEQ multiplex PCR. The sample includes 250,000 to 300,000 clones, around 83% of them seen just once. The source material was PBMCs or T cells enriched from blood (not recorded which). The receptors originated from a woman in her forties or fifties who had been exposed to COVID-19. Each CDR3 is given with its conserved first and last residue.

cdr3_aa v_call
CASSQASTGAKNIQYF TRBV27
CASSSGGGPYEQYF TRBV7-9
CASSALDSGNTIYF TRBV5-1
CASSPDRSGNTIYF TRBV5-1
CASSSQGERNQPQHF TRBV19
CASSKVGQVYEQYF TRBV21-1
CASSSSRNQPQHF TRBV28
CASSLHKSGRGYTF TRBV28
CASSARGTGVDEQFF TRBV9
CATSRDGGVGNEKLFF TRBV15
CASSYSPRLEGYTF TRBV6-5
CASSPLQGANTIYF TRBV18
CASKSPQPYNEQFF TRBV10-2
CAISEGGGNSPLHF TRBV10-3
CATSTGKGATNEKLFF TRBV15